This TCR beta chain was documented in a study of T-cell memory formation after mild COVID-19. About the research overall: Clusters of TCRs were largely donor specific.

As regards this clonotype: Its antigen is unknown.

Points from the study as a whole: Balance between CD4 and CD8 was seen in clones contracting day 15 to 85, and a CD4+ lean was seen in later expanders.

TCRdb passed the 5' RACE reads through MiXCR, listing each CDR3 protein once. There are roughly 400,000 distinct CDR3 sequences in the sample; approximately 25% occur only once, and roughly 9.7% lies in the top ten. Trimming pared 0 bases from V and 4 bases from J, leaving 10 bases between. Germline CDR1 MGHRA, CDR2 YSYEKL. The CDR3 sequence is 14 residues long. The rearrangement links TRBV4-1 to TRBJ2-7, with D possibly called TRBD1 or TRBD2 (6 bases each). The sequenced material came from PBMCs or a T cell subset sorted from them (not recorded which). This sequence was found in an adult woman who had mild COVID-19 (a few samples of this study predate the infection). Cell type and time point are not known. This chain's CDR3 is CASSQDRGQYEQYF. CDR3 sequence (DNA): TGCGCCAGCAGCCAAGATCGGGGGCAGTACGAGCAGTACTTC.